Listed below are T cell receptor beta chains from one sample, sequenced in a study of identical twins. TCRdb re-derived calls from the 5' RACE reads in MiXCR, one entry per CDR3 protein. Of about 900,000 distinct CDR3 sequences listed, 12% are singletons. The same data also went into a second study, on yellow fever vaccine responses in identical twins.

Sequencing used PBMCs. These receptor sequences come from a woman between 18 and 30 years old in good health. The CDR3 runs from the conserved cysteine through the conserved F or W. Fields, in order: V gene, D gene, clone size, J gene, CDR3 DNA, CDR3 protein. D genes are given only for firm matches. Not all rows give a size; the values are once, few, many and, for expanded clones, a class.

v_call: TRBV24-1; d_call: NA; clone_size: NA; j_call: TRBJ2-7; cdr3_nt: TGTGCCACCAGTGATTCACACAGCTACGAGCAGTACTTC; cdr3_aa: CATSDSHSYEQYF
v_call: TRBV5-1; d_call: NA; clone_size: NA; j_call: TRBJ2-3; cdr3_nt: TGCGCCAGCAGCTGGGGCAGGGGCCAGGGCACAGATACGCAGTATTTT; cdr3_aa: CASSWGRGQGTDTQYF
v_call: TRBV20-1; d_call: TRBD1; clone_size: many; j_call: TRBJ2-1; cdr3_nt: TGCAGTGCTCTTCTGACAGGGGGCTACAATGAGCAGTTCTTC; cdr3_aa: CSALLTGGYNEQFF
v_call: TRBV15; d_call: NA; clone_size: few; j_call: TRBJ1-4; cdr3_nt: TGTGCCACCAGCAGAGTGGTGGGTAACGAAAAACTGTTTTTT; cdr3_aa: CATSRVVGNEKLFF
v_call: TRBV19; d_call: TRBD1; clone_size: NA; j_call: TRBJ2-1; cdr3_nt: TGTGCCAGTGGTGAGACAGGGCTGTACAATGAGCAGTTCTTC; cdr3_aa: CASGETGLYNEQFF
v_call: TRBV20-1; d_call: NA; clone_size: few; j_call: TRBJ1-4; cdr3_nt: TGCAGTGCGTCCGGGGAGAACTACGAAAAACTGTTTTTT; cdr3_aa: CSASGENYEKLFF
v_call: TRBV28; d_call: NA; clone_size: NA; j_call: TRBJ1-4; cdr3_nt: TGTGCCAGCAGTTTCTTGCCGAGGGCAGGGGTGGATGAAAAACTGTTTTTT; cdr3_aa: CASSFLPRAGVDEKLFF
v_call: TRBV5-6; d_call: NA; clone_size: few; j_call: TRBJ2-5; cdr3_nt: TGTGCCAGCAGCTTGAAGGGGGGCCAAGAGACCCAGTACTTC; cdr3_aa: CASSLKGGQETQYF
v_call: TRBV21-1; d_call: NA; clone_size: NA; j_call: TRBJ1-6; cdr3_nt: TGTGCCAGCAGCAAAGGGCTCCAGCCATTAGGGTCCTATAATTCACCCCTCCACTTT; cdr3_aa: CASSKGLQPLGSYNSPLHF
v_call: TRBV7-9; d_call: TRBD1; clone_size: NA; j_call: TRBJ1-2; cdr3_nt: TGTGCCAGCAGCAAACGGACAGGGGACGGCTACACCTTC; cdr3_aa: CASSKRTGDGYTF
v_call: TRBV7-3; d_call: NA; clone_size: NA; j_call: TRBJ2-2; cdr3_nt: TGTGCCAGCAGCTTAACGCTGGAAACCGGGGAGCTGTTTTTT; cdr3_aa: CASSLTLETGELFF
v_call: TRBV12-3/TRBV12-4; d_call: NA; clone_size: few; j_call: TRBJ2-7; cdr3_nt: TGTGCCAGCAGAAAAGGCGGGACCGTTCTCGAGCAGTACTTC; cdr3_aa: CASRKGGTVLEQYF
v_call: TRBV28; d_call: NA; clone_size: few; j_call: TRBJ2-5; cdr3_nt: TGTGCCAGCAGTTTACTCCCAGACAGAAAGGAGACCCAGTACTTC; cdr3_aa: CASSLLPDRKETQYF
v_call: TRBV6-1; d_call: NA; clone_size: few; j_call: TRBJ2-3; cdr3_nt: TGTGCCAGCCCCAGGTGGACAGATAACACAGATACGCAGTATTTT; cdr3_aa: CASPRWTDNTDTQYF
v_call: TRBV19; d_call: NA; clone_size: few; j_call: TRBJ2-6; cdr3_nt: TGTGCCAGTAGCATACGGACCTCTGGGGCCAACGTCCTGACTTTC; cdr3_aa: CASSIRTSGANVLTF
v_call: TRBV6-2/TRBV6-3; d_call: TRBD1; clone_size: many; j_call: TRBJ1-1; cdr3_nt: TGTGCCAGCAGTCCGGACAGGGAAGCTTTCTTT; cdr3_aa: CASSPDREAFF
v_call: TRBV20-1; d_call: TRBD1; clone_size: few; j_call: TRBJ2-4; cdr3_nt: TGCAGTGCAGCAGGCGGACAGGGGGGAGCCAAAAACATTCAGTACTTC; cdr3_aa: CSAAGGQGGAKNIQYF
v_call: TRBV5-1; d_call: NA; clone_size: many; j_call: TRBJ2-5; cdr3_nt: TGCGCCAGCAGCTCGGACATTCAAGAGACCCAGTACTTC; cdr3_aa: CASSSDIQETQYF
v_call: TRBV6-1; d_call: TRBD1; clone_size: many; j_call: TRBJ1-1; cdr3_nt: TGTGCCAGCAGTCATGGACAGGGGAGAACTGAAGCTTTCTTT; cdr3_aa: CASSHGQGRTEAFF
v_call: TRBV20-1; d_call: NA; clone_size: NA; j_call: TRBJ2-2; cdr3_nt: TGCAGTGCTAGAGATCGATTACTAGGGAGTCGTGCCGGGGAGCTGTTTTTT; cdr3_aa: CSARDRLLGSRAGELFF
v_call: TRBV5-1; d_call: TRBD1; clone_size: NA; j_call: TRBJ2-1; cdr3_nt: TGCGCCAGCAGCGCCGGGACAGCAAGTGTAGGAGTGCAGTTCTTC; cdr3_aa: CASSAGTASVGVQFF
v_call: TRBV2; d_call: TRBD2; clone_size: few; j_call: TRBJ2-1; cdr3_nt: TGTGCCACCCGCGGGGGAGGTAATGAGCAGTTCTTC; cdr3_aa: CATRGGGNEQFF
v_call: TRBV5-1; d_call: NA; clone_size: few; j_call: TRBJ2-1; cdr3_nt: TGCGCCAGCAGCTTTATGGGAATAGGCAATGAGCAGTTCTTC; cdr3_aa: CASSFMGIGNEQFF
v_call: TRBV5-1; d_call: TRBD1; clone_size: few; j_call: TRBJ1-6; cdr3_nt: TGCGCCAGCAGCTTGGGGACAGGGGGCTCGAGTTCACCCCTCCACTTT; cdr3_aa: CASSLGTGGSSSPLHF
v_call: TRBV7-9; d_call: NA; clone_size: few; j_call: TRBJ2-5; cdr3_nt: TGTGCCAGCAGCTCCCCCGGCGGTACCCAAGAGACCCAGTACTTC; cdr3_aa: CASSSPGGTQETQYF